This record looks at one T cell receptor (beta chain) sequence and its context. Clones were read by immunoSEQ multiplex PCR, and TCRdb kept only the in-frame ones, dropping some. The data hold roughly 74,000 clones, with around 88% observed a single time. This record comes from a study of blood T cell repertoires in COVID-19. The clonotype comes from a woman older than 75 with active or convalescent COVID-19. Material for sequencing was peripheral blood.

The CDR3 is CASSQDGPGATEAFF. The CDR3 nucleotides are TGCGCCAGCAGCCAAGATGGGCCAGGGGCTACTGAAGCTTTCTTT. The chain combines TRBV4-3 with TRBJ1-1; the D gene is possibly TRBD1 (6 bases). The CDR3 spans 15 residues. The germline V gene has CDR1 LGHNA and CDR2 YSLEER. The V gene lost 0 bases and the J gene lost 5 bases, with 13 bases spanning the gap.